What follows are 26 T cell receptor beta chains derived from one specimen sequenced in a study of T cell changes during pregnancy in multiple sclerosis. Some clones are missing from TCRdb's copy, which holds only in-frame ones; the method was immunoSEQ multiplex PCR. The data show about 75,000 clones, about 89% seen once. The sequencing here drew on CD4+ T cells from peripheral blood mononuclear cells, taken before pregnancy. Receptors were obtained from a female donor with multiple sclerosis, enrolled in a pregnancy study.

CDR3: CASSGGSGRAYNEQFF. CDR3 coding DNA: TGTGCCAGCAGTGGAGGAAGCGGGAGGGCCTACAATGAGCAGTTCTTC. The chain is built from TRBV6-1 and TRBJ2-1; 10 bases match TRBD2. Trimming removed 4 bases from V and 2 bases from J; junction bases left unmatched: 5. This CDR3 has 16 amino acids. Germline loops: CDR1 MNHNS, CDR2 SASEGT.

This clone came up once. The rearrangement uses TRBV12-2 and TRBJ1-2; the table gives TRBD1 as D, unverified against the DNA. TRBV12-2 is deemed a pseudogene. The CDR3 is 15 amino acids. CDR3 sequence (DNA): TGTGCAAGTCGCTTAGTGTCAGGATCTAACTATGGCTACACCTTC. Encoded protein: CASRLVSGSNYGYTF.

The gene calls are TRBV5-1 and TRBJ2-3, with D perhaps matching TRBD1 (6 bases). This CDR3 is 15 amino acids long. Trimming removed 5 bases at V and 1 base at J, with 14 bases between. From germline, CDR1 is SGHRS and CDR2 YFSETQ. CDR3 nucleotides: TGCGCCAGCAGTTTTGCAGGGGACGGCACAGATACGCAGTATTTT. As protein: CASSFAGDGTDTQYF.

This chain connects TRBV9 to TRBJ1-5, with 8 bases matching TRBD1. After removal of 0 bases from V and 5 bases from J, the junction contained 4 bases not matched to a gene. The CDR3 runs to 15 residues. The germline V gene has CDR1 SGDLS and CDR2 YYNGEE. DNA for the CDR3: TGTGCCAGCAGCGTAGGTGGACAGGGATATCAGCCCCAGCATTTT. Translation gives CASSVGGQGYQPQHF.

This chain joins TRBV12-5 and TRBJ1-1; 9 nucleotides match TRBD1. CDR3 length: 17 amino acids. Unmatched junction bases numbered 5, after V lost 0 bases and J lost 0 bases. CDR1 and CDR2 from the germline V gene are LGHNT and FRNRAP. The CDR3 spells CASGLVKGQGVNTEAFF. CDR3 nucleotide sequence: TGTGCTAGTGGTTTGGTAAAGGGACAGGGCGTGAACACTGAAGCTTTCTTT.

The chain couples TRBV5-1 to TRBJ2-1; TRBD2 matches 10 bases. Germline loops: CDR1 SGHRS, CDR2 YFSETQ. This CDR3 is 15 amino acids long. After removal of 5 bases from V and 0 bases from J, the junction contained 2 bases not matched to a gene. The CDR3 DNA sequence: TGCGCCAGCAGTAGCGGGGGGATCTCCTACAATGAGCAGTTCTTC. It codes for CASSSGGISYNEQFF. The full variable domain, completed using reference TRBV5-1 and TRBJ2-1, is KAGVTQTPRYLIKTRGQQVTLSCSPISGHRSVSWYQQTPGQGLQFLFEYFSETQRNKGNFPGRFSGRQFSNSRSEMNVSTLELGDSALYLCASSSGGISYNEQFFGPGTRLTVL.

CDR3 coding DNA: TGTGCCATCAGGGCCGGGACCTCAATGGGGGGTAATGAGCAGTTCTTC. The encoded protein is CAIRAGTSMGGNEQFF. The chain uses TRBV10-3 and TRBJ2-1, with D possibly being TRBD2 (6 bases). This CDR3 has 16 residues. V was clipped by 6 bases and J by 7 bases, with 22 bases between them. CDR1 and CDR2 from the germline V gene are ENHRY and SYGVKD.

This chain uses TRBV5-5 with TRBJ1-1, with unresolved D. This CDR3 is 13 amino acids long. In germline, CDR1 is SGHKS, CDR2 YYEKEE (reference sequence). Trimming left V 2 bases short and J 1 base short, with 6 bases between. The CDR3 is CASSLTGNTEAFF. In DNA form, the CDR3 reads TGTGCCAGCAGCTTAACCGGGAACACTGAAGCTTTCTTT.

The gene calls are TRBV28 and TRBJ1-5, with D possibly being TRBD1 (6 bases). The CDR3 sequence is 16 residues long. Looked up from germline, CDR1 is MDHEN and CDR2 is SYDVKM. Trimming took 7 bases from V and 0 from J, leaving 16 bases between them. The CDR3 spells CASTPPGQASNQPQHF. CDR3 DNA sequence: TGTGCCAGCACCCCCCCGGGACAAGCTAGCAATCAGCCCCAGCATTTT.

The rearrangement joins TRBV11-2 to TRBJ2-1, with 8 bases fitting TRBD2. The CDR3 length is 17 residues. V shed 1 base, J shed 8 bases, and the junction held 13 bases outside the gene matches. Germline CDR1 SGHAT, CDR2 FQNNGV. For the CDR3, the DNA is TGTGCCAGCAGCTTAGTCGGCGGGGGGCCCCCTTTTCATGAGCAGTTCTTC. Its protein is CASSLVGGGPPFHEQFF. Full variable domain (outside the CDR3, taken from reference TRBV11-2 and TRBJ2-1): EAGVAQSPRYKIIEKRQSVAFWCNPISGHATLYWYQQILGQGPKLLIQFQNNGVVDDSQLPKDRFSAERLKGVDSTLKIQPAKLEDSAVYLCASSLVGGGPPFHEQFFGPGTRLTVL.

This clone has just a few counts. The J gene is TRBJ2-7, the V gene TRBV6-1; D is undetermined. Germline CDR1 reads MNHNS; CDR2 reads SASEGT. This CDR3 region has 12 residues. V gave up 7 bases and J gave up 1 base, with 8 bases separating them. The DNA of the CDR3 is TGTGCCAGCAACTCACCTTCCTACGAGCAGTACTTC. Protein product: CASNSPSYEQYF.

V usage is TRBV5-1 and J usage is TRBJ1-6; the match to TRBD1 covers 7 bases. Germline V lookup: CDR1 SGHRS, CDR2 YFSETQ. V trimming: 5 bases; J trimming: 8 bases; junction bases outside the gene matches: 10. The CDR3 length is 15 residues. Written as DNA, the CDR3 is TGCGCCAGCAGTCGACAGGGAGTACGAGATTCACCCCTCCACTTT. This encodes CASSRQGVRDSPLHF.

This sequence joins TRBV6-5 and TRBJ1-4, with TRBD1 matching over 7 bases. The CDR3 sequence is 15 residues long. The germline CDR1 and CDR2 sequences are MNHEY and SVGAGI. Trimming took 4 bases from V and 5 from J; bases not matched to a gene: 7. The CDR3 nucleotides read TGTGCCAGCAGTTCACCGGGACAGAGGAATGAAAAACTGTTTTTT. It is translated as CASSSPGQRNEKLFF.

The rearrangement links TRBV11-3 to TRBJ2-3; D unresolved. The CDR3 contains 13 residues. Per germline, CDR1 SGHNT and CDR2 YENEEA. Trimming removed 3 bases from V and 0 bases from J, with 4 bases in between. This CDR3 reads CASSFVSTDTQYF. The CDR3 DNA is TGTGCCAGCAGCTTCGTGAGCACAGATACGCAGTATTTT.

The chain couples TRBV4-3 to TRBJ2-3, with 13 bases lining up with TRBD2. This CDR3 is 17 amino acids long. Trimming at V came to 2 bases and at J to 5 bases, leaving 7 bases not matched to a gene. The germline CDR1 and CDR2 sequences are LGHNA and YSLEER. The CDR3 DNA is TGCGCCAGCAGCCAACTCGGACTAGCGGGGGCCGGAGATACGCAGTATTTT. Its translation is CASSQLGLAGAGDTQYF.

This chain joins TRBV6-1 and TRBJ2-1; 7 positions match TRBD2. Germline-derived CDR1 and CDR2 are MNHNS and SASEGT. There are 15 residues in the CDR3. Germline trimming cut 6 bases from V and 0 bases from J; bases unmatched to any gene: 5. CDR3 nucleotide sequence: TGTGCCAGCAGGATTCTAGCGGCCTCCTACAATGAGCAGTTCTTC. Encoded protein: CASRILAASYNEQFF.

The CDR3 coding sequence is TGTGCCAGCTTACGAACCGGACAGGGGGCGGGCACCATATATTTT. Its translation is CASLRTGQGAGTIYF. This sequence joins TRBV27 and TRBJ1-3, with 11 positions matching TRBD1. The germline V gene encodes CDR1 MNHEY and CDR2 SMNVEV (reference sequence). J lost 9 bases, V lost 8 bases, and 12 bases had no gene match. The CDR3 has 15 amino acids.

V usage is TRBV9 and J usage is TRBJ1-3, with D possibly being TRBD1 (5 bases). CDR1 SGDLS and CDR2 YYNGEE come from the germline V gene. The V end lost 10 bases, the J end lost 3 bases, and 14 bases lay between the germline ends. CDR3 size: 13 residues. Here the CDR3 DNA reads TGTGCCTCCAAGCCCAGGGTTGGAAACACCATATATTTT. It yields the protein CASKPRVGNTIYF.

The CDR3 nucleotides read TGTGCCAGCAGCCCGAACGACAGGGGCCCTGGAAACACCATATATTTT. It yields the protein CASSPNDRGPGNTIYF. The chain is built from TRBV11-3 and TRBJ1-3, with 8 bases that match TRBD1. Germline loops: CDR1 SGHNT, CDR2 YENEEA. After removal of 5 bases from V and 2 bases from J, the junction contained 8 bases not matched to a gene. The CDR3 has 16 residues.

The chain carries TRBV16 and TRBJ1-5; 9 bases line up with TRBD1. The length of the CDR3 is 15 residues. Germline V gives CDR1 KGHSY, CDR2 FQNENV. The V and J ends lost 5 bases and 1 base, in that order; junction bases with no gene match: 3. The CDR3 bases are TGTGCCAGCAGCGCGGGACAGGGAAGCAATCAGCCCCAGCATTTT. Translation gives CASSAGQGSNQPQHF.

The chain employs TRBV19 and TRBJ2-3; D not certain. Germline lookup yields CDR1 LNHDA and CDR2 SQIVND (reference sequence). Trimming shortened V by 8 bases and J by 6 bases, and 9 bases separated the two germline ends. This CDR3 contains 11 residues. CDR3 in DNA: TGTGCCAGTCAGTCGTGGGATACGCAGTATTTT. This encodes CASQSWDTQYF.

CDR3 amino acids: CASSSTRQGSYEQYF. The DNA of the CDR3 is TGTGCCAGCAGCTCTACCCGACAGGGGAGCTACGAGCAGTACTTC. The J gene is TRBJ2-7, the V gene TRBV28; TRBD1 matches at 8 bases. This CDR3 has 15 residues. CDR1 and CDR2 from the germline V gene are MDHEN and SYDVKM. V lost 6 bases, J lost 3 bases, and 10 bases stayed unmatched.

The genes are TRBV5-6 and TRBJ1-1; D ambiguous. The germline gives CDR1 SGHDT, CDR2 YYEEEE. The CDR3 covers 14 residues. V lost 1 base and J 5 bases, leaving 12 bases between the germline ends. The CDR3 spells CASSLLQVSTEAFF. CDR3 bases: TGTGCCAGCAGCTTGCTTCAAGTTAGTACTGAAGCTTTCTTT. The full variable domain, with the rest looked up from reference TRBV5-6 and TRBJ1-1, is DAGVTQSPTHLIKTRGQQVTLRCSPKSGHDTVSWYQQALGQGPQFIFQYYEEEERQRGNFPDRFSGHQFPNYSSELNVNALLLGDSALYLCASSLLQVSTEAFFGQGTRLTVV.

The chain is built from TRBV4-1 and TRBJ2-2, with 10 bases that match TRBD1. CDR1 is MGHRA and CDR2 is YSYEKL in the germline V gene. This CDR3 is built from 17 residues. The ends lost 4 bases at V and 5 bases at J; junction bases unmatched: 10. Written as DNA, the CDR3 is TGCGCCAGCAGCCGGCTCTTGGGACAGGGGTGGACCGGGGAGCTGTTTTTT. Translating gives CASSRLLGQGWTGELFF.

V gene TRBV28 combines with J gene TRBJ2-7; 10 bases are shared with TRBD1. CDR3 length equals 16 residues. The germline V gene has CDR1 MDHEN and CDR2 SYDVKM. Trimming cost V 6 bases and J 0 bases; bases outside gene matches: 8. The CDR3 protein is CASRSPGQGLSYEQYF. As DNA, the CDR3 is TGTGCCAGCAGGTCTCCGGGACAGGGGCTCTCCTACGAGCAGTACTTC.

The V and J genes are TRBV9 and TRBJ2-5; the match to TRBD2 covers 13 bases. V lost 2 bases, J lost 2 bases, and 9 bases stayed unmatched. This CDR3 has 18 amino acids. Germline V gene lookup returns CDR1 SGDLS and CDR2 YYNGEE. The CDR3 reads CASSVGLAGDLIQETQYF. CDR3 bases: TGTGCCAGCAGCGTCGGACTAGCGGGGGACCTTATACAAGAGACCCAGTACTTC.